This T cell receptor (beta chain) was retrieved from a study of T-cell memory formation after mild COVID-19. TCRdb re-called the 5' RACE reads through MiXCR, storing one row per CDR3 protein. This table holds tens of thousands of distinct CDR3 sequences, about 14% found once. The TCR comes from an adult woman who had mild COVID-19 (a few samples of this study predate the infection). Cell type and time point are not known. The sequenced material came from PBMCs or a T cell subset sorted from them (not recorded which).

This CDR3 reads CASSWSDNTEAFF. CDR3 sequence (DNA): TGTGCCAGCAGCTGGTCGGATAACACTGAAGCTTTCTTT. The chain is built from TRBV7-9 and TRBJ1-1, with D uncertain. Between the trimmed V and J ends, which lost 4 bases and 2 bases, there was a span of 8 bases. CDR3 length equals 13 residues. CDR1 is SEHNR and CDR2 is FQNEAQ in the germline V gene (reference sequence).